One and the same sample provided the 18 T cell receptor beta chains below, sequenced in a study of blood T cell repertoires in COVID-19. Sequenced by immunoSEQ multiplex PCR; TCRdb stores in-frame clones only, minus some. The table includes approximately 140,000 clones, 60% to 85% detected once. The specimen was peripheral blood. The receptors derive from a man aged 50 or older with acute or convalescent COVID-19.

The chain recombines TRBV19 with TRBJ1-2; D gene unclear. The germline V gene encodes CDR1 LNHDA and CDR2 SQIVND (reference sequence). Trimming removed 5 bases at V and 1 base at J, with 11 bases between. The CDR3 contains 14 residues. CDR3 bases: TGTGCCAGTAGTGACAACACCATTAACTATGGCTACACCTTC. It codes for CASSDNTINYGYTF.

The V call is TRBV29-1, the J call TRBJ1-2; D is ambiguous. Trimming cost V 5 bases and J 2 bases, with 12 bases left between them. Germline values: CDR1 SQVTM, CDR2 ANQGSEA. The CDR3 runs 13 residues. CDR3 sequence (DNA): TGCAGCGTTTCAGAGGGAAGAAACTATGGCTACACCTTC. Its protein is CSVSEGRNYGYTF.

The V call is TRBV10-3, the J call TRBJ2-3; 7 bases fit TRBD1. The CDR3 spans 14 residues. The germline V gene encodes CDR1 ENHRY and CDR2 SYGVKD. Trimming at V came to 6 bases and at J to 2 bases, leaving 5 bases not matched to a gene. This chain's CDR3 is CAIRSGTDTDTQYF. Here the CDR3 DNA reads TGTGCCATCAGGTCCGGGACAGACACAGATACGCAGTATTTT.

The V gene is TRBV5-5, the J gene TRBJ2-1; D is perhaps TRBD2 (6 bases). The V gene's germline CDR1 is SGHKS and CDR2 YYEKEE (reference sequence). Trimming left V 0 bases short and J 9 bases short, with 25 bases between. The CDR3 has 18 amino acids. CDR3 protein: CASSLAPGIVKERAEQFF. In nucleotides, the CDR3 is TGTGCCAGCAGCTTGGCCCCCGGGATAGTAAAGGAGCGGGCTGAGCAGTTCTTC. The full variable domain, rest sourced from reference TRBV5-5 and TRBJ2-1, is DAGVTQSPTHLIKTRGQQVTLRCSPISGHKSVSWYQQVLGQGPQFIFQYYEKEERGRGNFPDRFSARQFPNYSSELNVNALLLGDSALYLCASSLAPGIVKERAEQFFGPGTRLTVL.

About this clone itself: A much larger clone sits a single nucleotide away, making a read error possible. The chain recombines TRBV6-1 with TRBJ2-7, with D possibly TRBD2 on 6 matching bases. The length of the CDR3 is 14 residues. V was clipped by 0 bases and J by 0 bases, with 6 bases between them. The germline V gene has CDR1 MNHNS and CDR2 SASEGT. The CDR3 DNA sequence: TGTGCCAGCAGTGAAGCGGGGGGCTCCTACGAGCAGTACTTC. It specifies CASSEAGGSYEQYF.

The gene calls are TRBV6-1 and TRBJ2-1; 10 bases are shared with TRBD2. With V trimmed by 3 bases and J by 9 bases, 5 bases remained unmatched. This CDR3 contains 14 residues. CDR1 MNHNS and CDR2 SASEGT come from the germline V gene. The CDR3 DNA sequence: TGTGCCAGCAGTGAGCTAGCGGGGGTAGGTGAGCAGTTCTTC. It is translated as CASSELAGVGEQFF.

The V gene is TRBV4-1, the J gene TRBJ2-6, with 9 bases matching TRBD2. CDR1 and CDR2 (germline): MGHRA, YSYEKL. This CDR3 is built from 18 residues. The V gene end was trimmed by 6 bases and the J gene end by 2 bases; junction bases not matched to a gene: 11. CDR3 region: CASRLVGRGGPGANVLTF. CDR3 nucleotide sequence: TGCGCCAGCAGATTGGTCGGGCGGGGGGGCCCTGGGGCCAACGTCCTGACTTTC.

This chain joins TRBV18 and TRBJ1-2; D ambiguous. The CDR3 extends over 14 amino acids. V gave up 4 bases and J gave up 8 bases, with 17 bases separating them. Germline assignment: CDR1 KGHSH and CDR2 LQKENI. The CDR3 sequence is CASSLSADIGGYTF. CDR3 nucleotide sequence: TGTGCCAGCTCACTCTCTGCAGACATTGGGGGCTACACCTTC.

This chain joins TRBV5-1 and TRBJ2-2, with 8 bases that match TRBD1. V was pared by 0 bases and J by 7 bases, with 5 bases of the junction left unmatched. Germline CDR1 is SGHRS and CDR2 is YFSETQ. The CDR3 sequence is 15 residues long. CDR3: CASSLVQGGIGELFF. CDR3 bases: TGCGCCAGCAGCTTGGTACAGGGGGGAATCGGGGAGCTGTTTTTT.

The chain uses TRBV10-3 and TRBJ2-1, with 10 bases fitting TRBD2. The CDR3 is made up of 18 amino acids. CDR1 ENHRY and CDR2 SYGVKD come from the germline V gene. Germline trimming cut 6 bases from V and 5 bases from J; bases unmatched to any gene: 16. The CDR3 loop reads CAIRRSGGTSIMDNEQFF. The DNA of the CDR3 is TGTGCCATCAGACGTAGCGGGGGGACAAGTATTATGGACAATGAGCAGTTCTTC.

This chain joins TRBV29-1 and TRBJ1-2; tentatively, D is TRBD1 (5 bases). Germline V lookup: CDR1 SQVTM, CDR2 ANQGSEA. The ends were cut back, 2 bases at V and 9 bases at J, with 13 bases in the middle. The CDR3 contains 12 residues. DNA for the CDR3: TGCAGCGTTGAATGGGAAGGGGCCCGCTACACCTTC. It yields the protein CSVEWEGARYTF.

The chain has TRBV10-1 and TRBJ2-2; TRBD1 matches at 7 bases. Germline CDR1 is WNHNN and CDR2 is SYGVQD (reference sequence). V shed 0 bases and J 5 bases; nucleotides not matched to a gene: 3. The CDR3 length is 15 residues. For the CDR3, the DNA is TGCGCCAGCAGTGAGTCGACAGGGCGGACCGGGGAGCTGTTTTTT. Amino acid sequence: CASSESTGRTGELFF.

The chain is built from TRBV11-2 and TRBJ2-5, with TRBD1 matching over 7 bases. The V and J ends lost 5 bases and 2 bases, in that order; junction bases with no gene match: 8. Germline V gene sequence: CDR1 SGHAT, CDR2 FQNNGV. The CDR3 totals 15 residues. The CDR3 coding sequence is TGTGCCAGCAGCCCTGGGACAGCACTTCAAGAGACCCAGTACTTC. Its translation is CASSPGTALQETQYF.

This clone was seen a handful of times. The chain uses TRBV19 and TRBJ1-5; 7 bases line up with TRBD1. The germline V gene encodes CDR1 LNHDA and CDR2 SQIVND (reference sequence). The CDR3 covers 15 residues. V shed 3 bases and J 5 bases; nucleotides not matched to a gene: 7. Here the CDR3 DNA reads TGTGCCAGTAGTATTACAGGGGAGAAGTATCAGCCCCAGCATTTT. Translated, it gives CASSITGEKYQPQHF.

The chain recombines TRBV6-6 with TRBJ1-6; possibly TRBD1 for D (6 bases). This CDR3 region has 14 residues. Trimming stripped 6 bases from V and 10 bases from J, with 16 bases between. The germline gives CDR1 MNHNY, CDR2 SVGAGI (reference sequence). The CDR3 DNA reads TGTGCCAGCAGCTTCACCCGGACAGACTCACCCCTCCACTTT. Encoded protein: CASSFTRTDSPLHF.

The chain joins TRBV6-1 to TRBJ1-2; D perhaps matches TRBD1 (6 bases). The germline V gene has CDR1 MNHNS and CDR2 SASEGT. The CDR3 runs 15 residues. V shed 2 bases and J shed 4 bases, with 14 bases lying between them. CDR3 nucleotide sequence: TGTGCCAGCAGTGAAAGGACAGCCAGGATCTATGGCTACACCTTC. Amino acids: CASSERTARIYGYTF.

This chain joins TRBV30 and TRBJ2-1; D possibly corresponds to TRBD2 (6 bases). CDR1 is GTSNPN and CDR2 is SVGIG in the germline V gene (reference sequence). The CDR3 sequence is 12 residues long. V was pared by 8 bases and J by 0 bases, with 8 bases between. CDR3 loop: CAAEGSYNEQFF. In DNA, the CDR3 is TGTGCCGCGGAGGGCTCCTACAATGAGCAGTTCTTC.

J is TRBJ2-1 and V is TRBV7-8, with D possibly being TRBD1 (6 bases). V lost 6 bases to trimming and J lost 5 bases, with 17 bases between them. Germline V gene lookup returns CDR1 SGHVS and CDR2 FQNEAQ. This CDR3 is built from 15 residues. CDR3 sequence (DNA): TGTGCCAGCAGACCCTTTATGACAGGTGACAATGAGCAGTTCTTC. This gives the protein CASRPFMTGDNEQFF.